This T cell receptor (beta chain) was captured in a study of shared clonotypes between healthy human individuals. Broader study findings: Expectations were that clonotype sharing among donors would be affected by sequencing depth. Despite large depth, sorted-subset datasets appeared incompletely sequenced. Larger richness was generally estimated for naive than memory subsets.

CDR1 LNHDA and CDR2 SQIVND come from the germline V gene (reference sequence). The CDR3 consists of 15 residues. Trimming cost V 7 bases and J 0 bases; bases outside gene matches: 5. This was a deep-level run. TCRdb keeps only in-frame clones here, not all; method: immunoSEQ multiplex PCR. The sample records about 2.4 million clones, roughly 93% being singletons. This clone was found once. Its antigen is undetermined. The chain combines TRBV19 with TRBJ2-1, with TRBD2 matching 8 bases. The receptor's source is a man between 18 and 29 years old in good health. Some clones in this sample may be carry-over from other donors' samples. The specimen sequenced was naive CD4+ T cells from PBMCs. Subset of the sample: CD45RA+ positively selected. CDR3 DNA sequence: TGTGCCAGTAATGGCGGGAGGTCCTCCTACAATGAGCAGTTCTTC. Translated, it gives CASNGGRSSYNEQFF. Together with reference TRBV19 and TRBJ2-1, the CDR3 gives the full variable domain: DGGITQSPKYLFRKEGQNVTLSCEQNLNHDAMYWYRQDPGQGLRLIYYSQIVNDFQKGDIAEGYSVSREKKESFPLTVTSAQKNPTAFYLCASNGGRSSYNEQFFGPGTRLTVL.